Here is one T cell receptor beta chain with its context. The antigen remains undetermined. Primers used in a second PCR of roughly 6 to 11 cycles were a sample-barcoded 5' primer and a J-beta primer mix. Each CDR3 protein is one row after TCRdb ran MiXCR on the 5' RACE reads. This table holds under 850,000 distinct CDR3 sequences, roughly 35% found once. The source of the sample is a study of blood T cells in healthy people across ages. Study outcomes and limitations: Not knowing donor CMV status may have confounded expanded clonotype changes.

Material for sequencing was blood. The sequence was collected from a man between 18 and 35 years old in good health.

CDR3 coding DNA: TGTGCCACCGACAGGGGAGAAAGCAATCAGCCCCAGCATTTT. Its protein product is CATDRGESNQPQHF. V usage is TRBV6-2 or TRBV6-3 and J usage is TRBJ1-5; 8 nucleotides match TRBD1. Germline CDR1 MNHEY, CDR2 SVGEGT. The CDR3 has 14 amino acids. After removal of 10 bases from V and 1 base from J, the junction contained 6 bases not matched to a gene.